The source of this T cell receptor beta chain is a study of T cells in localized non-small cell lung cancer. Points from the study as a whole: Within adjacent lung there appeared a median around 60 of the top 100 tumor clones. Measurement of T cell clonality placed uninvolved adjacent lung highest, above the level in tumor.

Some clones are missing from TCRdb's copy, which holds only in-frame ones; the method was immunoSEQ multiplex PCR. The data contain roughly 64,000 clones, approximately 80% of them seen just once; the ten biggest clones take up roughly 4.8%. Details on this clone: Its target is not known.

V gave up 3 bases and J gave up 6 bases, with 12 bases separating them. CDR1 and CDR2 from the germline V gene are MDHEN and SYDVKM. This CDR3 has 13 amino acids. The material sequenced was PBMCs, taken before any cancer treatment. The chain joins TRBV28 to TRBJ2-7; TRBD1 is a possible D gene (6 bases). This TCR was sampled from a man between 40 and 70 years old with stage II lung adenocarcinoma. This CDR3 is CASSFPGQFEQYF. The CDR3, as DNA: TGTGCCAGCAGTTTCCCTGGACAGTTCGAGCAGTACTTC.